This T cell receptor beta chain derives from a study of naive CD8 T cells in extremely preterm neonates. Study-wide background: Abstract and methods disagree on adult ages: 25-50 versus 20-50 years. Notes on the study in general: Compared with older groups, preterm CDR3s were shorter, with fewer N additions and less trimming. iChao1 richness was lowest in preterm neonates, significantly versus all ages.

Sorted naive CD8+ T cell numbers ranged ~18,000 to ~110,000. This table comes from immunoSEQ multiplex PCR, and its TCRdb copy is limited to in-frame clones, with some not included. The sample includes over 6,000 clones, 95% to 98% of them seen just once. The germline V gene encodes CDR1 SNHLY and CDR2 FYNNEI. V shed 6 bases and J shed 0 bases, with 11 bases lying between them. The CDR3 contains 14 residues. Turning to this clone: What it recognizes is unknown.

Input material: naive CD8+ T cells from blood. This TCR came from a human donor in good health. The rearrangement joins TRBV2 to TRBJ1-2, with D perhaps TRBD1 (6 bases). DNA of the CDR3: TGTGCCAGCAGGTGGACAGTACCTAACTATGGCTACACCTTC. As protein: CASRWTVPNYGYTF.